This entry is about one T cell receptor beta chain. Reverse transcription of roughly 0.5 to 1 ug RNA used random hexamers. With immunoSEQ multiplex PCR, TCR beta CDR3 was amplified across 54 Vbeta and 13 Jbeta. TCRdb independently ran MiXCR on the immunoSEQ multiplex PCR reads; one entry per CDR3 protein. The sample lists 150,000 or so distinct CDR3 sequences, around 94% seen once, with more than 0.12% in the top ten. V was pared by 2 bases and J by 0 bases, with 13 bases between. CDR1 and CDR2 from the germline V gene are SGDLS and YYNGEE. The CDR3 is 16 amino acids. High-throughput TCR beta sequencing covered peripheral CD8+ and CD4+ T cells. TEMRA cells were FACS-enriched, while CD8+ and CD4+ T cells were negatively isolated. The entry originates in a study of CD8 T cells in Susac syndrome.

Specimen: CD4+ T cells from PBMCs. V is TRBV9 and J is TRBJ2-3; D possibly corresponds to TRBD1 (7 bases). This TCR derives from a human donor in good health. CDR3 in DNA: TGTGCCAGCAGCGTCAGGGGGGACCCTAGCACAGATACGCAGTATTTT. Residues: CASSVRGDPSTDTQYF.